The 20 T cell receptor beta chains listed next were all sequenced from one sample in a study of CD8 T cells in Susac syndrome. The RNA input was roughly 0.45 to 1 ug, and it was reverse transcribed with random hexamers. One entry per CDR3 protein results from TCRdb running MiXCR on the immunoSEQ multiplex PCR reads. The sample shows 100,000 to 150,000 distinct CDR3 sequences, 80% to 95% of them seen only once. The sample consisted of CD8+ T cells from PBMCs. Receptors originate from a human donor with multiple sclerosis.

The chain is built from TRBV5-4 and TRBJ2-3, with D perhaps TRBD1 or TRBD2 (6 bases each). The V and J ends lost 0 bases and 2 bases respectively, with 16 bases between them. This CDR3 is built from 17 residues. Germline V gives CDR1 SGHNT, CDR2 YYREEE (reference sequence). In nucleotides, the CDR3 is TGTGCCAGCAGCTTGGGCTCGACTAGGGGGAACACAGATACGCAGTATTTT. It codes for CASSLGSTRGNTDTQYF.

The chain combines TRBV11-2 with TRBJ2-7; weak D call: TRBD1 (7 bases). Germline CDR1 is SGHAT and CDR2 is FQNNGV. The V end was cut by 0 bases, the J end by 1 base, with 10 bases between. The CDR3 consists of 15 residues. CDR3 in amino acids: CASSLEGGQSYEQYF. For the CDR3, the DNA is TGTGCCAGCAGCTTAGAGGGGGGACAGTCCTACGAGCAGTACTTC.

This chain links TRBV12-3 or TRBV12-4 with TRBJ1-2, with no clear D. CDR3 length: 16 amino acids. Trimming stripped 6 bases from V and 0 bases from J, with 17 bases between. The CDR3 DNA sequence: TGTGCCAGCAGCTCTTCCGTTATGAGGACTAACTATGGCTACACCTTC. It is translated as CASSSSVMRTNYGYTF.

The genes are TRBV7-6 and TRBJ1-1; no clear D. Germline CDR1 SGHVS, CDR2 FNYEAQ. Trimming removed 5 bases at V and 1 base at J, with 8 bases between. The CDR3 is 13 amino acids. CDR3 nucleotide sequence: TGTGCCAGCAGCCCGCGCGAGAACACTGAAGCTTTCTTT. It encodes CASSPRENTEAFF.

The chain uses TRBV12-3 or TRBV12-4 and TRBJ1-5; the D is unclear. CDR3 size: 13 residues. V was shortened by 6 bases and J by 3 bases, with 9 bases between the two germline ends. The CDR3 loop is CASSYGPNQPQHF. CDR3 coding DNA: TGTGCCAGCAGCTACGGACCCAATCAGCCCCAGCATTTT.

The CDR3 protein is CASSPDGEGSYNEQFF. In DNA form, the CDR3 reads TGTGCCAGCAGTCCCGACGGGGAGGGGTCCTACAATGAGCAGTTCTTC. The genes are TRBV6-4 and TRBJ2-1, with 7 bases lining up with TRBD2. The CDR3 covers 16 residues. Germline lookup yields CDR1 MRHNA and CDR2 SNTAGT. Losses at the gene ends were 5 bases for V and 1 base for J; bases not matched to a gene: 8.

The chain couples TRBV12-3 or TRBV12-4 to TRBJ2-1; 7 bases map to TRBD2. The CDR3 runs 15 residues. The trim removed 7 bases at V and 3 bases at J, leaving 9 bases unmatched. The CDR3 DNA sequence: TGTGCCAGCAACTCCCGGGCTAGCGGCTACAATGAGCAGTTCTTC. Protein product: CASNSRASGYNEQFF.

This clonotype has just a few counts. The chain links TRBV27 to TRBJ1-5; D perhaps matches TRBD1 (6 bases). Germline assignment: CDR1 MNHEY and CDR2 SMNVEV (reference sequence). This CDR3 region has 15 residues. Trimming cost V 3 bases and J 4 bases, with 13 bases left between them. The CDR3 nucleotides are TGTGCCAGCAGTTTGGGCAGGGGTGGGAATCAGCCCCAGCATTTT. Encoded protein: CASSLGRGGNQPQHF.

The chain uses TRBV12-3 or TRBV12-4 and TRBJ1-4; 10 bases are shared with TRBD1. The ends lost 6 bases at V and 8 bases at J; junction bases unmatched: 15. This CDR3 region has 17 residues. The CDR3 spells CASSQTLPGQGREKLFF. Here the CDR3 DNA reads TGTGCCAGCAGCCAAACCCTACCGGGACAGGGGCGGGAAAAACTGTTTTTT.

CDR3 in DNA: TGTGCCAGCAGCGTAGCTAAATATGACACTGGGTTTGGCTACACCTTC. It yields the protein CASSVAKYDTGFGYTF. The V gene is TRBV9, the J gene TRBJ1-2; no reliable D call. With 0 bases removed from V and 7 bases from J, the gap between germline ends came to 19 bases. CDR3 length: 16 amino acids. Germline V CDR1 and CDR2: SGDLS, YYNGEE.

J is TRBJ2-7 and V is TRBV7-2; 7 nucleotides match TRBD1. The V and J ends lost 4 bases and 1 base, in that order; junction bases with no gene match: 7. The CDR3 has 15 residues. Per the germline V gene, CDR1 is SGHTA and CDR2 is FQGNSA. The CDR3 here is CASSWRDRASYEQYF. Here the CDR3 DNA reads TGTGCCAGCAGCTGGCGAGACAGGGCTTCCTACGAGCAGTACTTC.

The V call is TRBV2, the J call TRBJ1-1, with a weak D call TRBD1 (5 bases). V was cut by 3 bases and J by 0 bases, with 8 bases left in between. The length of the CDR3 is 14 residues. Germline V gives CDR1 SNHLY, CDR2 FYNNEI. This chain's CDR3 is CASSDRALNTEAFF. CDR3 nucleotides: TGTGCCAGCAGTGACAGGGCCCTGAACACTGAAGCTTTCTTT.

The genes are TRBV19 and TRBJ2-2, with D unresolved. CDR3 length: 13 residues. Trimming took 6 bases from V and 3 from J, leaving 8 bases between them. Germline loops: CDR1 LNHDA, CDR2 SQIVND (reference sequence). This CDR3 reads CASSQTYTGELFF. In DNA form, the CDR3 reads TGTGCCAGTAGCCAGACCTACACCGGGGAGCTGTTTTTT.

CDR3 protein: CASSLRARGQDTQYF. The CDR3 nucleotides read TGTGCCAGCAGCTTACGGGCCAGGGGGCAGGATACGCAGTATTTT. The chain recombines TRBV7-2 with TRBJ2-3; 8 positions match TRBD1. V gave up 2 bases and J gave up 6 bases; unmatched junction bases: 7. The CDR3 contains 15 residues. Germline values: CDR1 SGHTA, CDR2 FQGNSA.

V is TRBV30 and J is TRBJ1-2, with D perhaps matching TRBD1 (5 bases). The CDR3 contains 12 residues. V lost 1 base and J lost 4, with 7 bases in between. Germline CDR1 GTSNPN, CDR2 SVGIG (reference sequence). CDR3 loop: CAWSEGSYGYTF. In DNA, the CDR3 is TGTGCCTGGAGTGAGGGGTCCTATGGCTACACCTTC.

The chain links TRBV7-6 to TRBJ2-7, with 10 bases that match TRBD2. Per germline, CDR1 SGHVS and CDR2 FNYEAQ. This CDR3 is built from 15 residues. The V gene end was trimmed by 5 bases and the J gene end by 5 bases; junction bases not matched to a gene: 9. CDR3 sequence: CASSAGSGGMDEQYF. CDR3 DNA: TGTGCCAGCAGCGCAGGTAGCGGGGGGATGGACGAGCAGTACTTC. Using reference TRBV7-6 and TRBJ2-7 for the parts outside the CDR3, the full variable domain is GAGVSQSPRYKVTKRGQDVALRCDPISGHVSLYWYRQALGQGPEFLTYFNYEAQQDKSGLPNDRFSAERPEGSISTLTIQRTEQRDSAMYRCASSAGSGGMDEQYFGPGTRLTVT.

V usage is TRBV7-9 and J usage is TRBJ2-1; the match to TRBD2 covers 10 bases. The CDR3 is 14 amino acids. Germline V gene sequence: CDR1 SEHNR, CDR2 FQNEAQ (reference sequence). Trimming at V came to 9 bases and at J to 10 bases, leaving 12 bases not matched to a gene. CDR3 protein: CASEGTSELREQFF. DNA for the CDR3: TGTGCCAGTGAAGGGACTAGCGAGCTGCGGGAGCAGTTCTTC. Filled out from reference TRBV7-9 and TRBJ2-1, the complete variable domain reads DTGVSQNPRHKITKRGQNVTFRCDPISEHNRLYWYRQTLGQGPEFLTYFQNEAQLEKSRLLSDRFSAERPKGSFSTLEIQRTEQGDSAMYLCASEGTSELREQFFGPGTRLTVL.

This chain connects TRBV13 to TRBJ1-5; perhaps TRBD1 as D (6 bases). Germline CDR1 reads PRHDT; CDR2 reads FYEKMQ (reference sequence). There are 12 residues in the CDR3. Trimming removed 5 bases from V and 7 bases from J, with 9 bases in between. CDR3 residues: CASSQGFQPQHF. The DNA for the CDR3 is TGTGCCAGCAGCCAGGGGTTCCAGCCCCAGCATTTT.

The chain joins TRBV27 to TRBJ1-5; D might be TRBD1 (5 bases). This CDR3 region has 13 residues. Germline V gene data show CDR1 as MNHEY and CDR2 as SMNVEV (reference sequence). V gave up 1 base and J gave up 7 bases, with 8 bases separating them. This CDR3 is CASSLWSGQPQHF. The CDR3 DNA sequence: TGTGCCAGCAGTTTATGGTCAGGGCAGCCCCAGCATTTT.

The J gene is TRBJ1-1, the V gene TRBV11-2; weak D call: TRBD1 (6 bases). Per germline, CDR1 SGHAT and CDR2 FQNNGV. The CDR3 runs 16 residues. Trimming shortened V by 1 base and J by 4 bases, and 16 bases separated the two germline ends. CDR3 sequence: CASSLVGVIQGTEAFF. In DNA, the CDR3 is TGTGCCAGCAGCTTAGTGGGGGTCATACAGGGCACTGAAGCTTTCTTT. The variable domain in full, completed from reference TRBV11-2 and TRBJ1-1, reads EAGVAQSPRYKIIEKRQSVAFWCNPISGHATLYWYQQILGQGPKLLIQFQNNGVVDDSQLPKDRFSAERLKGVDSTLKIQPAKLEDSAVYLCASSLVGVIQGTEAFFGQGTRLTVV.